This paragraph covers one T cell receptor beta chain sequence. Its antigen is undetermined. CDR1 and CDR2 from the germline V gene are MNHNS and SASEGT. V was cut by 1 base and J by 1 base, with 4 bases left in between. The length of the CDR3 is 13 residues. Profiled with immunoSEQ multiplex PCR; TCRdb holds only in-frame clones, not every one. The sample holds about 120,000 clones, around 90% seen once. The sample is drawn from a study of T cell responses to AZD1222 COVID-19 vaccine. Study-level points and caveats: Spike as a whole was targeted by vaccine-associated CD4 TCRs, dominant at 160-218 and 743-854. Clonal diversity was possibly underestimated, and white British individuals and females predominated among donors. Spike-specific TCR breadth and depth rose after two AZD1222 doses.

This chain joins TRBV6-1 and TRBJ1-2; D gene uncertain. Here the sequenced sample was peripheral blood, taken 28 days after the second dose of the MenACWY control vaccine. The receptor's source is an adult who received the MenACWY meningococcal vaccine as a control. CDR3: CASSEDSNYGYTF. The CDR3 coding sequence is TGTGCCAGCAGTGAAGACAGTAACTATGGCTACACCTTC.